What follows are 32 T cell receptor beta chains derived from one specimen sequenced in a study of cytotoxic CD8 clonotypes in ibrutinib-treated CLL. TCRdb keeps only in-frame clones here, not all; method: immunoSEQ multiplex PCR. The top ten hold 5.5% to 7% of the sample, which has under 50,000 clones, around 63% seen once. Sequenced material: PBMCs, taken at disease progression, from a patient treated with ibrutinib. Source of these receptors: a human donor with chronic lymphocytic leukemia.

The chain uses TRBV11-3 and TRBJ2-1; 9 bases fit TRBD2. Trimming removed 5 bases from V and 9 bases from J; junction bases left unmatched: 11. The CDR3 consists of 15 residues. CDR1 is SGHNT, CDR2 YENEEA, per germline. This CDR3 is CASSPRGAGGVEQFF. The DNA of the CDR3 is TGTGCCAGCAGCCCCCGTGGAGCGGGAGGTGTTGAGCAGTTCTTC.

The chain recombines TRBV18 with TRBJ2-7, with TRBD2 matching over 9 bases. Trimming cost V 2 bases and J 2 bases; bases outside gene matches: 4. The CDR3 is 15 residues long. Germline CDR1 KGHSH, CDR2 LQKENI. CDR3: CASSPTTSGTYEQYF. For the CDR3, the DNA is TGTGCCAGCTCACCAACGACTAGCGGCACCTACGAGCAGTACTTC.

This clone was recorded a few times. V usage is TRBV5-1 and J usage is TRBJ2-1; TRBD2 aligns across 8 bases. V trimming: 1 base; J trimming: 3 bases; junction bases outside the gene matches: 3. Germline CDR1 reads SGHRS; CDR2 reads YFSETQ. The CDR3 is 15 residues long. DNA of the CDR3: TGCGCCAGCAGCTTGCGGGAGGGCCTCTACAATGAGCAGTTCTTC. Translation gives CASSLREGLYNEQFF.

The genes are TRBV7-2 and TRBJ1-5, with unresolved D. CDR3 length: 16 residues. The germline gives CDR1 SGHTA, CDR2 FQGNSA. Trimming stripped 1 base from V and 0 bases from J, with 10 bases between. The CDR3 loop reads CASSLGADYSNQPQHF. The CDR3 DNA sequence: TGTGCCAGCAGCTTAGGGGCAGATTATAGCAATCAGCCCCAGCATTTT.

J is TRBJ1-1 and V is TRBV29-1; D gene ambiguous. Germline V gene sequence: CDR1 SQVTM, CDR2 ANQGSEA. The CDR3 runs 9 residues. Between the trimmed V and J ends, which lost 4 bases and 8 bases, there was a span of 5 bases. CDR3: CSVAPEAFF. The CDR3 coding sequence is TGCAGCGTTGCCCCGGAAGCTTTCTTT.

V is TRBV10-3 and J is TRBJ2-5; D not resolved. This CDR3 contains 13 residues. Trimming left V 6 bases short and J 3 bases short, with 11 bases between. The germline CDR1 and CDR2 sequences are ENHRY and SYGVKD. The CDR3 here is CAIRPPTEETQYF. The CDR3, as DNA: TGTGCCATCAGGCCCCCCACTGAAGAGACCCAGTACTTC.

The gene calls are TRBV5-6 and TRBJ2-5; D remains unclear. This CDR3 is built from 12 residues. CDR1 SGHDT and CDR2 YYEEEE come from the germline V gene. Trimming pared 3 bases from V and 2 bases from J, leaving 5 bases between. CDR3: CASSWGQETQYF. CDR3 bases: TGTGCCAGCAGCTGGGGTCAAGAGACCCAGTACTTC. Combining the CDR3 with reference TRBV5-6 and TRBJ2-5 gives the whole variable domain DAGVTQSPTHLIKTRGQQVTLRCSPKSGHDTVSWYQQALGQGPQFIFQYYEEEERQRGNFPDRFSGHQFPNYSSELNVNALLLGDSALYLCASSWGQETQYFGPGTRLLVL.

The chain has TRBV6-1 and TRBJ1-1; D possibly corresponds to TRBD1 (5 bases). CDR1 and CDR2 from the germline V gene are MNHNS and SASEGT. CDR3 size: 15 residues. V lost 4 bases, J lost 4 bases, and 16 bases lay in between. The CDR3, as DNA: TGTGCCAGCAGTGGACACCAGGGCTGGAGCACTGAAGCTTTCTTT. Protein sequence: CASSGHQGWSTEAFF.

The chain combines TRBV5-1 with TRBJ2-5; 8 bases align to TRBD1. Trimming at V came to 4 bases and at J to 1 base, leaving 6 bases not matched to a gene. Germline V gene sequence: CDR1 SGHRS, CDR2 YFSETQ. CDR3 length: 15 residues. CDR3 coding DNA: TGCGCCAGCAGCCTACTGACAGGGGCCCAAGAGACCCAGTACTTC. Translating gives CASSLLTGAQETQYF. Drawing the rest from reference TRBV5-1 and TRBJ2-5, the complete variable domain is KAGVTQTPRYLIKTRGQQVTLSCSPISGHRSVSWYQQTPGQGLQFLFEYFSETQRNKGNFPGRFSGRQFSNSRSEMNVSTLELGDSALYLCASSLLTGAQETQYFGPGTRLLVL.

The genes are TRBV7-2 and TRBJ2-3; D gene ambiguous. The germline V gene has CDR1 SGHTA and CDR2 FQGNSA. The CDR3 contains 12 residues. Trimming cost V 5 bases and J 3 bases, with 6 bases left between them. This CDR3 reads CASSRGTDTQYF. The CDR3 DNA reads as TGTGCCAGCAGCCGCGGTACAGATACGCAGTATTTT. Variable domain in full (rest from reference TRBV7-2 and TRBJ2-3): GAGVSQSPSNKVTEKGKDVELRCDPISGHTALYWYRQSLGQGLEFLIYFQGNSAPDKSGLPSDRFSAERTGGSVSTLTIQRTQQEDSAVYLCASSRGTDTQYFGPGTRLTVL.

The V gene is TRBV27, the J gene TRBJ1-5, with unresolved D. V lost 5 bases to trimming and J lost 7 bases, with 18 bases between them. Germline-derived CDR1 and CDR2 are MNHEY and SMNVEV (reference sequence). The CDR3 runs to 15 residues. CDR3 DNA: TGTGCCAGCAGTCCGTATGGAGGGATGGTCCAGCCCCAGCATTTT. It encodes CASSPYGGMVQPQHF.

This clone was seen only a few times. V and J are TRBV11-2 and TRBJ2-3; no definite D call. The germline V and J ends were trimmed by 0 bases and 2 bases, with 9 bases remaining between them. The CDR3 has 15 residues. Per germline, CDR1 SGHAT and CDR2 FQNNGV. DNA for the CDR3: TGTGCCAGCAGCTTAGAGGCAGGCTTCACAGATACGCAGTATTTT. The encoded protein is CASSLEAGFTDTQYF.

J is TRBJ2-3 and V is TRBV4-2; D unclear. The V gene lost 1 base and the J gene lost 5 bases, with 10 bases spanning the gap. This CDR3 is built from 14 residues. Per the germline V gene, CDR1 is LGHNA and CDR2 is YNFKEQ. The CDR3 spells CASSQGQQGDTQYF. As DNA, the CDR3 is TGTGCCAGCAGCCAAGGACAACAAGGAGATACGCAGTATTTT.

The chain carries TRBV5-6 and TRBJ1-1; tentatively, D is TRBD1 (6 bases). Trimming shortened V by 0 bases and J by 0 bases, and 21 bases separated the two germline ends. The CDR3 consists of 19 residues. Germline values: CDR1 SGHDT, CDR2 YYEEEE. The DNA of the CDR3 is TGTGCCAGCAGCTTGGTGGGGGGCGCCGGTCGATCGATGAACACTGAAGCTTTCTTT. This codes for CASSLVGGAGRSMNTEAFF.

This rearrangement joins TRBV28 to TRBJ1-1, with TRBD1 as a possible D gene (5 bases). CDR1 and CDR2 (germline): MDHEN, SYDVKM. The CDR3 has 14 residues. Trimming stripped 6 bases from V and 5 bases from J, with 16 bases between. CDR3 DNA sequence: TGTGCCAGCAGCACGGGGAGGGGTAGGACTGAAGCTTTCTTT. Encoded protein: CASSTGRGRTEAFF.

The chain employs TRBV5-5 and TRBJ2-5; 8 bases are a match to TRBD1. The trim removed 6 bases at V and 4 bases at J, leaving 11 bases unmatched. Germline V lookup: CDR1 SGHKS, CDR2 YYEKEE (reference sequence). The CDR3 loop spans 15 amino acids. The CDR3 region has the DNA TGTGCCAGCATCATAAGGGGGACAGGCCTAGAGACCCAGTACTTC. Encoded protein: CASIIRGTGLETQYF.

This clone has only a few counts. The CDR3 DNA reads as TGCGCCAGCAGCCAAGAGTCAAAGTGGCAGGGGATTTATAGCAATCAGCCCCAGCATTTT. It encodes CASSQESKWQGIYSNQPQHF. V and J are TRBV4-1 and TRBJ1-5; D may be TRBD1 (6 bases). V was trimmed by 0 bases and J by 0 bases, leaving 21 bases between them. Germline V CDR1 and CDR2: MGHRA, YSYEKL. The CDR3 totals 20 residues.

This clone occurred a few times. The rearrangement links TRBV29-1 to TRBJ1-2, with 8 bases aligning to TRBD1. With V trimmed by 4 bases and J by 5 bases, 0 bases remained unmatched. This CDR3 contains 11 residues. Germline V gene data show CDR1 as SQVTM and CDR2 as ANQGSEA. The CDR3, as DNA: TGCAGCGTTGGACAGGGGTATGGCTACACCTTC. It specifies CSVGQGYGYTF.

This clone was found a few times. V usage is TRBV7-3 and J usage is TRBJ2-5; D is unresolved. Germline CDR1 is SGHTA and CDR2 is FQGTGA. The CDR3 spans 13 residues. The V gene lost 1 base and the J gene lost 7 bases, with 10 bases spanning the gap. The CDR3 region is CASSLNPTGTQYF. The CDR3 DNA reads TGTGCCAGCAGCTTAAACCCGACTGGGACCCAGTACTTC.

Only one count was recorded for this clone. V and J are TRBV27 and TRBJ2-7; 7 bases align to TRBD1. Germline loops: CDR1 MNHEY, CDR2 SMNVEV (reference sequence). V lost 7 bases to trimming and J lost 3 bases; unmatched junction nucleotides: 9. The CDR3 spans 14 residues. The CDR3 protein is CASMDLGQHYEQYF. For the CDR3, the DNA is TGTGCCAGCATGGATTTGGGACAGCACTACGAGCAGTACTTC.

This clone showed up just once. V is TRBV27 and J is TRBJ2-1; D gene uncertain. The germline V gene encodes CDR1 MNHEY and CDR2 SMNVEV (reference sequence). V lost 7 bases and J 6 bases, leaving 7 bases between the germline ends. CDR3 length equals 11 residues. The CDR3 spells CASTHGNEQFF. As DNA, the CDR3 is TGTGCCAGCACCCATGGCAATGAGCAGTTCTTC.

The chain uses TRBV10-3 and TRBJ2-7; tentative D call: TRBD1 (5 bases). The germline V and J ends were trimmed by 6 bases and 0 bases, with 12 bases remaining between them. This CDR3 is 14 amino acids long. In germline, CDR1 is ENHRY, CDR2 SYGVKD. CDR3 sequence: CAIRPQDNSYEQYF. Written as DNA, the CDR3 is TGTGCCATCAGGCCCCAGGACAACTCCTACGAGCAGTACTTC.

This chain connects TRBV9 to TRBJ2-7; 7 positions agree with TRBD2. V lost 4 bases and J lost 4; bases outside the gene matches: 11. CDR1 and CDR2 from the germline V gene are SGDLS and YYNGEE. This CDR3 has 15 residues. The CDR3 coding sequence is TGTGCCAGCAGCCGGGGACTATTGCCCCTATACGAGCAGTACTTC. Translating it yields CASSRGLLPLYEQYF.

This clone has just a few counts. This chain uses TRBV7-3 with TRBJ2-7; 8 nucleotides align to TRBD2. V lost 2 bases to trimming and J lost 3 bases; unmatched junction nucleotides: 6. This CDR3 contains 15 residues. Germline CDR1 and CDR2: SGHTA and FQGTGA. The CDR3 DNA follows: TGTGCCAGCAGCTTATCGACTAGCGCCTACTACGAGCAGTACTTC. Translation: CASSLSTSAYYEQYF.

This chain links TRBV4-3 with TRBJ2-7; TRBD1 matches 9 bases. CDR1 is LGHNA, CDR2 YSLEER, per germline. This CDR3 comprises 15 residues. V was pared by 2 bases and J by 3 bases, with 5 bases of the junction left unmatched. The CDR3, as DNA: TGCGCCAGCAGCCAATACGCGACAGGGGGCTACGAGCAGTACTTC. Encoded protein: CASSQYATGGYEQYF.

The genes are TRBV5-4 and TRBJ2-2, with 13 bases that match TRBD2. The CDR3 runs 17 residues. J lost 6 bases, V lost 8 bases, and 13 bases had no gene match. The germline gives CDR1 SGHNT, CDR2 YYREEE (reference sequence). CDR3 amino acids: CASHSGTSGIKAGELFF. CDR3 nucleotide sequence: TGTGCCAGTCACTCCGGGACTAGCGGGATAAAGGCCGGGGAGCTGTTTTTT.

The rearrangement uses TRBV27 and TRBJ1-2; weak D call: TRBD1 (5 bases). The germline V gene has CDR1 MNHEY and CDR2 SMNVEV (reference sequence). The CDR3 contains 13 residues. The V and J ends lost 5 bases and 2 bases respectively, with 9 bases between them. This CDR3 is CASSPTANYGYTF. The CDR3, as DNA: TGTGCCAGCAGTCCGACAGCGAACTATGGCTACACCTTC.

The rearrangement joins TRBV6-5 to TRBJ2-1; D possibly uses TRBD1 or TRBD2 (5 bases each). This CDR3 contains 13 residues. The germline V and J ends were trimmed by 5 bases and 7 bases, with 12 bases remaining between them. Germline V lookup: CDR1 MNHEY, CDR2 SVGAGI. CDR3 DNA: TGTGCCAGCAGTACCGGGACCTTTAATGAGCAGTTCTTC. Its translation is CASSTGTFNEQFF.

The J gene is TRBJ2-2, the V gene TRBV1; no DNA check was done on the table's D call, TRBD1. TRBV1 corresponds to a pseudogene. This CDR3 spans 20 amino acids. In nucleotides, the CDR3 is TGCACCAGCAGCCAAGATTGGTCGGGACAGGATATGGCGAACACCGGGGAGCTGTTTTTT. Translated: CTSSQDWSGQDMANTGELFF.

The gene calls are TRBV12-5 and TRBJ1-2; D unclear. Germline lookup yields CDR1 LGHNT and CDR2 FRNRAP. This CDR3 is 16 amino acids long. V gave up 7 bases and J gave up 8 bases, with 26 bases separating them. The CDR3 DNA sequence: TGTGCTAGTGTTCCGGGGTCGGCGCCCCTCCTAGAAGGCTACACCTTC. Amino acid sequence: CASVPGSAPLLEGYTF.

J is TRBJ2-7 and V is TRBV19; possibly TRBD1 or TRBD2 for D (6 bases each). This CDR3 comprises 15 residues. Germline loops: CDR1 LNHDA, CDR2 SQIVND (reference sequence). The ends were cut back, 3 bases at V and 0 bases at J, with 12 bases in the middle. The chain's CDR3 is CASSIGGTISYEQYF. The DNA for the CDR3 is TGTGCCAGTAGTATCGGAGGGACAATCTCCTACGAGCAGTACTTC.

The chain combines TRBV21-1 with TRBJ1-2; the table's D call, TRBD1, has no DNA check behind it. TRBV21-1 represents a pseudogene. CDR3 length: 13 amino acids. The chain's CDR3 is CASSKRQGHGYTF. The CDR3 region has the DNA TGTGCCAGCAGCAAAAGACAGGGGCATGGCTACACCTTC.